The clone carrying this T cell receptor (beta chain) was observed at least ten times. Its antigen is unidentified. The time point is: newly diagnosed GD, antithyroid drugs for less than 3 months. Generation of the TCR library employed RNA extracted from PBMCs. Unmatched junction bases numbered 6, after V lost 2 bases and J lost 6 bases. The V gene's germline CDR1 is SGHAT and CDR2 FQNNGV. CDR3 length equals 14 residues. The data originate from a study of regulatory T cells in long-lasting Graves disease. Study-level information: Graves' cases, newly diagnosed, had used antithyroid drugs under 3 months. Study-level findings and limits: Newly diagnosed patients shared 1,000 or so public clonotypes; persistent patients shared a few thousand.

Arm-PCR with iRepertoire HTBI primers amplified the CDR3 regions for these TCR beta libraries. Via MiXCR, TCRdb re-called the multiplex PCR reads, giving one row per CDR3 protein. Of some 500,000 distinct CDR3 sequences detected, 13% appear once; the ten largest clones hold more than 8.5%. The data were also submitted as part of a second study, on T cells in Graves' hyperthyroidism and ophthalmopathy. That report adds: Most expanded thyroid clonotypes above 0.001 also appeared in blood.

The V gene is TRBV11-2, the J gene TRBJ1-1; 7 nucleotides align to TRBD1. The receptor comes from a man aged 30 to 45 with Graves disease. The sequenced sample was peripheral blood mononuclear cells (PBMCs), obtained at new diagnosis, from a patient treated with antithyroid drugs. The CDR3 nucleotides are TGTGCCAGCAGCTTACTCAGGGGGGTCGCTGAAGCTTTCTTT. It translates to CASSLLRGVAEAFF.